This T cell receptor (beta chain) stems from a study of cytomegalovirus exposure and HLA in healthy donors. The V gene's germline CDR1 is MNHNS and CDR2 SASEGT. The V gene end was trimmed by 5 bases and the J gene end by 11 bases; junction bases not matched to a gene: 11. The CDR3 runs to 13 residues. It was with 60 Vbeta and 13 Jbeta primers that the PCR ran. TCRdb's table, derived via immunoSEQ multiplex PCR, lists solely in-frame clones and lacks some. The data show tens of thousands of clones, about 80% seen once. This clone has just a few counts. Its specificity is unknown. General study results and limits: In a later analysis, donors in an Asian-associated ancestry cluster reportedly had fewer N-insertions in productive TCRs than the cohort mean. Excluded were some V segments that proved indistinguishable, including TRBV6-2 and TRBV6-3.

The sequence was collected from a human donor in good health. V is TRBV6-1 and J is TRBJ1-1; TRBD1 matches 7 bases. The sequenced material came from PBMCs. CDR3 amino acids: CASSPQAGQEAFF. CDR3 bases: TGTGCCAGCAGTCCTCAGGCCGGACAGGAGGCTTTCTTT.